The source of this T cell receptor beta chain is a study of monozygotic twins with inflammatory bowel disease. Findings of the study overall: Healthy twins shared more clonotypes with others than IBD patients, most markedly active ones.

There are 12 residues in the CDR3. In germline, CDR1 is DFQATT, CDR2 SNEGSKA (reference sequence). TCRdb reprocessed the 5' RACE reads and stores each CDR3 protein as one record, lacking DNA. The repertoire shows 330,000 or so distinct CDR3 sequences; the top ten hold 2% to 2.5%. The authors isolated total RNA from whole blood without sorting T cells. For this clonotype: What it binds is not known.

The sequenced sample was blood. The chain recombines TRBV20-1 with TRBJ1-2; the D gene TCRdb calls, TRBD1, cannot be checked with no DNA. The source of this sequence is a human donor with ulcerative colitis or Crohn's disease, or a healthy co-twin of an affected twin (not recorded which). The CDR3 loop is CSASGGGYGYTF.